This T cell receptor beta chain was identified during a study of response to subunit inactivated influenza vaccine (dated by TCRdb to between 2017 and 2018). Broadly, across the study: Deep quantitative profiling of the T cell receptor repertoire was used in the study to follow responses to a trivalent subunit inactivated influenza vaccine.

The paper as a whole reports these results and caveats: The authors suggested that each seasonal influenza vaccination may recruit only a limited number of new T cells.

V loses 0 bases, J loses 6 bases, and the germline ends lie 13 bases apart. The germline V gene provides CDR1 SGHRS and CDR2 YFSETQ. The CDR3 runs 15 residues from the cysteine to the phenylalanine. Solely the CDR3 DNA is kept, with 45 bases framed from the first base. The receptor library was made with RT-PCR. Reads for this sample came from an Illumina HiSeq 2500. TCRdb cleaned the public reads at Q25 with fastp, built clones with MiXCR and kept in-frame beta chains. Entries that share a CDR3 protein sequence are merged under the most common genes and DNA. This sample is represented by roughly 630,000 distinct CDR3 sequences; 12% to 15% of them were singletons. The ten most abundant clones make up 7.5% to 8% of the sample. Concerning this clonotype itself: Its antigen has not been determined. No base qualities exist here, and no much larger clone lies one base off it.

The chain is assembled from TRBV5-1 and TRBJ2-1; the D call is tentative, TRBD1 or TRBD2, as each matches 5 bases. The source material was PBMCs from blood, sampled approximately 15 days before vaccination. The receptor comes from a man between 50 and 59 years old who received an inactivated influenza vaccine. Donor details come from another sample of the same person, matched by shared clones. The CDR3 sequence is CASSLDPPGANEQFF. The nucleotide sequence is TGCGCCAGCAGCTTGGACCCGCCCGGGGCCAATGAGCAGTTCTTC.